This TCR beta chain was documented in a study of cytomegalovirus exposure and HLA in healthy donors. Study findings and constraints: It was in a later analysis that TCR association rates were seen to vary by HLA locus, highest for DRB1 and lowest for HLA-C.

The V gene's germline CDR1 is SGHTA and CDR2 FQGTGA. This CDR3 comprises 15 residues. The V and J ends lost 7 bases and 0 bases respectively, with 14 bases between them. A remark on this clone: Antigen unknown.

PCR involved 60 Vbeta and 13 Jbeta primers. Data came from immunoSEQ multiplex PCR; TCRdb stores just in-frame clones and leaves some out. Of about 190,000 clones listed, roughly four fifths are singletons. The chain links TRBV7-3 to TRBJ2-3; D is ambiguous. The sequenced sample was PBMCs. This TCR was sampled from a man aged 45-65 years in good health and CMV-seronegative. Here the CDR3 DNA reads TGTGCCAGCACCACGGTAGCCGGAAGCACAGATACGCAGTATTTT. Residues: CASTTVAGSTDTQYF. Using reference TRBV7-3 and TRBJ2-3 for the parts outside the CDR3, the full variable domain is GAGVSQTPSNKVTEKGKYVELRCDPISGHTALYWYRQSLGQGPEFLIYFQGTGAADDSGLPNDRFFAVRPEGSVSTLKIQRTERGDSAVYLCASTTVAGSTDTQYFGPGTRLTVL.